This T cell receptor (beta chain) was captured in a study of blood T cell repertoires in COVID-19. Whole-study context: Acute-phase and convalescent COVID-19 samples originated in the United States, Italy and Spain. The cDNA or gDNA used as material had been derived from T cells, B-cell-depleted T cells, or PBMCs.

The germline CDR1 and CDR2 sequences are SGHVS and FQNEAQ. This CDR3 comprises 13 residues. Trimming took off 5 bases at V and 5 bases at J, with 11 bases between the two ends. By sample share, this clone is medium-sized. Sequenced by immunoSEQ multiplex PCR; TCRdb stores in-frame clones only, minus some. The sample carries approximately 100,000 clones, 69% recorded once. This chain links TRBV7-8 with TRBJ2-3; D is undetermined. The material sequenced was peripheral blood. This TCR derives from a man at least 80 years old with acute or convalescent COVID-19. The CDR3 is CASSAIARDTQYF. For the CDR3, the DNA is TGTGCCAGCAGCGCCATTGCGAGAGATACGCAGTATTTT.